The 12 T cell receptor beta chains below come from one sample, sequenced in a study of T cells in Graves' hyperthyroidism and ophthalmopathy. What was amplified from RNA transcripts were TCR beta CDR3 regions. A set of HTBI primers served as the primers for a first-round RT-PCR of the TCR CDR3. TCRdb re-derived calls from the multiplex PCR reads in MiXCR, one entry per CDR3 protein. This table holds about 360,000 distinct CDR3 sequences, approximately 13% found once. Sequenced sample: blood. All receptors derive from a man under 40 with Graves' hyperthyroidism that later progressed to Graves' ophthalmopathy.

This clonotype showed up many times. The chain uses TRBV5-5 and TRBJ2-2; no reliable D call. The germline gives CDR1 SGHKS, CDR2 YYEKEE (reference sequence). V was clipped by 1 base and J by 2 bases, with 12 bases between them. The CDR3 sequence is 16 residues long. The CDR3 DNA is TGTGCCAGCAGCTTGTATTTGGGTCATAACACCGGGGAGCTGTTTTTT. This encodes CASSLYLGHNTGELFF.

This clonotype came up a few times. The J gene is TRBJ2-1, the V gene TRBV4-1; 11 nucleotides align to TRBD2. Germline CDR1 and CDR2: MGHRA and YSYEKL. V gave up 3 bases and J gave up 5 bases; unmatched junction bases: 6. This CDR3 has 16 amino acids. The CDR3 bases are TGCGCCAGCAGCCACAGGCCTAGCGGGGGGCACAATGAGCAGTTCTTC. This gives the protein CASSHRPSGGHNEQFF.

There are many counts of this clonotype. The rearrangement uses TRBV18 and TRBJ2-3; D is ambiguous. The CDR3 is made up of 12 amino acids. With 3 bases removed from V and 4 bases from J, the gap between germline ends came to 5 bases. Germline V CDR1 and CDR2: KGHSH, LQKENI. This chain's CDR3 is CASSPFADTQYF. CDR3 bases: TGTGCCAGCTCACCTTTTGCAGATACGCAGTATTTT.

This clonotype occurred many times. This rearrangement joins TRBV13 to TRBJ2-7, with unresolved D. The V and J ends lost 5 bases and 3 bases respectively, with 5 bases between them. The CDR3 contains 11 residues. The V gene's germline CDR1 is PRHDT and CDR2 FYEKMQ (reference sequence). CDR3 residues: CASSVYYEQYF. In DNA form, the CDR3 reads TGTGCCAGCAGCGTCTACTACGAGCAGTACTTC.

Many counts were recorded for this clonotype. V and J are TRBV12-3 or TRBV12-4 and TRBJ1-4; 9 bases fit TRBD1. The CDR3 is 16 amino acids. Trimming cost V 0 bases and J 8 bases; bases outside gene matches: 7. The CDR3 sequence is CASSLAATGGREKLFF. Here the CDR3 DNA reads TGTGCCAGCAGTTTAGCGGCAACAGGGGGCCGAGAAAAACTGTTTTTT.

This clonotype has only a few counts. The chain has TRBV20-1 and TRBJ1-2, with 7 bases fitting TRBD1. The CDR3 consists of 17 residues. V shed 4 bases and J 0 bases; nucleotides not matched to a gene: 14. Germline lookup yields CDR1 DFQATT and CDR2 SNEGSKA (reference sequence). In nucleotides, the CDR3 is TGCAGTGCTACAGGGACAGTTCCTACTAGAGCTAACTATGGCTACACCTTC. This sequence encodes CSATGTVPTRANYGYTF.

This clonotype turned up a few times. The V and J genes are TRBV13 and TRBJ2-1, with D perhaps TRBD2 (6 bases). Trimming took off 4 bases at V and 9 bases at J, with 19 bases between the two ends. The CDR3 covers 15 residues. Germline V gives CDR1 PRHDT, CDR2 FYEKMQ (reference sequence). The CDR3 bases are TGTGCCAGCAGCTCGCCTGAAAGGGAGGTGGGTGAGCAGTTCTTC. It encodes CASSSPEREVGEQFF.

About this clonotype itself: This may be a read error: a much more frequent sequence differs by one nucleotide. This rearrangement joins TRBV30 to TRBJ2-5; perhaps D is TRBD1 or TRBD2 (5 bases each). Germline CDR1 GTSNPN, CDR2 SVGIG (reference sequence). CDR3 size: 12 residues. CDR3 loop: CAWSVQGESQYF. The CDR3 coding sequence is TGTGCCTGGAGTGTGCAGGGAGAGAGCCAGTACTTC.

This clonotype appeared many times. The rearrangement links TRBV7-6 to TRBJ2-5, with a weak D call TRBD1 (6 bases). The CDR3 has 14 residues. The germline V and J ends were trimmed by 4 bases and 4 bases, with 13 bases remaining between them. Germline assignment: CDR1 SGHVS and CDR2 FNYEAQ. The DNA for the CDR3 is TGTGCCAGCAGCTCCCGGGACACGATAGAGACCCAGTACTTC. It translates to CASSSRDTIETQYF.

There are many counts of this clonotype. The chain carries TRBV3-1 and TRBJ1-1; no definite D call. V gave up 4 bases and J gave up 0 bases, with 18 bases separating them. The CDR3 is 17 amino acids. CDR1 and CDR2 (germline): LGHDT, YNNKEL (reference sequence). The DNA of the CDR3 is TGTGCCAGCAGCCTTCATCCCCTCAGGAGCATGAACACTGAAGCTTTCTTT. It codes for CASSLHPLRSMNTEAFF.

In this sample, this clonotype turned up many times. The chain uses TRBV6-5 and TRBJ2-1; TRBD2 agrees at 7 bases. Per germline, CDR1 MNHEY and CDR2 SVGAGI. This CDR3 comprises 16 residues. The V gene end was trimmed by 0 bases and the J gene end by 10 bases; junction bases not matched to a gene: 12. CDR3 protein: CASSYSVGTTGYEQFF. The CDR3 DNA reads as TGTGCCAGCAGTTACTCCGTCGGGACTACTGGTTACGAGCAGTTCTTC.

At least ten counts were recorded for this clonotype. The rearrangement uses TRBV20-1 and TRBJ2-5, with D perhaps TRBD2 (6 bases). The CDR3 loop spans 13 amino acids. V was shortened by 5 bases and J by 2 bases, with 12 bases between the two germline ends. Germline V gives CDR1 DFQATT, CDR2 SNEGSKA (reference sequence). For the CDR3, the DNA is TGCAGTGCTCGCCGGGAGAGACAAGAGACCCAGTACTTC. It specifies CSARRERQETQYF.